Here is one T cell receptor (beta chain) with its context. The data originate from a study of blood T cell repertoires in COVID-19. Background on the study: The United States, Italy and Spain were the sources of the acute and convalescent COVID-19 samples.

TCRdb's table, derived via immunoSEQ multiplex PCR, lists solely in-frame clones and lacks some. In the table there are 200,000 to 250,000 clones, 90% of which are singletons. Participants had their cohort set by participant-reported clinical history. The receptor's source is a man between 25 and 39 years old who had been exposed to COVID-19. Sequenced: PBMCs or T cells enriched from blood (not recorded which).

The CDR3 reads CAWSRPGAGGTQYF. As DNA, the CDR3 is TGTGCCTGGAGTCGTCCCGGGGCAGGGGGGACCCAGTACTTC. The V call is TRBV30, the J call TRBJ2-5; TRBD1 aligns across 7 bases. This CDR3 spans 14 amino acids. Unmatched junction bases numbered 10, after V lost 2 bases and J lost 7 bases. Germline V gives CDR1 GTSNPN, CDR2 SVGIG (reference sequence).